The next 9 T cell receptor beta chains were all read from a single sample in a study of blood T cell repertoires in COVID-19. Libraries were prepared by immunoSEQ multiplex PCR; TCRdb keeps only in-frame clonotypes and omits some of them. The repertoire holds 200,000 or so clones, with roughly nine tenths as singletons. Sequenced input: PBMCs or T cells enriched from blood (not recorded which). The origin of the receptors is a middle-aged woman with acute COVID-19.

The chain links TRBV28 to TRBJ1-6; no clear D. Germline V CDR1 and CDR2: MDHEN, SYDVKM. CDR3 length: 16 amino acids. V was trimmed by 8 bases and J by 4 bases, leaving 18 bases between them. CDR3 coding DNA: TGTGCCAGCCTTCCCGTCATACGGGATTATAATTCACCCCTCCACTTT. It codes for CASLPVIRDYNSPLHF.

The chain employs TRBV19 and TRBJ2-2, with 7 positions matching TRBD1. With V trimmed by 5 bases and J by 2 bases, 5 bases remained unmatched. The CDR3 sequence is 15 residues long. Germline loops: CDR1 LNHDA, CDR2 SQIVND (reference sequence). CDR3 loop: CASSRRDSNTGELFF. The CDR3, as DNA: TGTGCCAGTAGTCGTCGGGACAGTAACACCGGGGAGCTGTTTTTT. The entire variable domain, with the rest obtained from reference TRBV19 and TRBJ2-2, is as follows: DGGITQSPKYLFRKEGQNVTLSCEQNLNHDAMYWYRQDPGQGLRLIYYSQIVNDFQKGDIAEGYSVSREKKESFPLTVTSAQKNPTAFYLCASSRRDSNTGELFFGEGSRLTVL.

The rearrangement joins TRBV27 to TRBJ2-2; no reliable D call. The V end lost 4 bases, the J end lost 0 bases, and 12 bases lay between the germline ends. The V gene's germline CDR1 is MNHEY and CDR2 SMNVEV (reference sequence). The CDR3 totals 16 residues. The CDR3 is CASSYQRRSNTGELFF. CDR3 nucleotide sequence: TGTGCCAGCAGTTACCAACGGCGGTCGAACACCGGGGAGCTGTTTTTT.

This chain links TRBV7-9 with TRBJ2-5; tentatively, D is TRBD2 (5 bases). Germline loops: CDR1 SEHNR, CDR2 FQNEAQ (reference sequence). The CDR3 covers 14 residues. V was shortened by 3 bases and J by 1 base, with 9 bases between the two germline ends. This chain's CDR3 is CASSLRAGQETQYF. The DNA of the CDR3 is TGTGCCAGCAGCTTGAGGGCAGGCCAAGAGACCCAGTACTTC.

This sequence joins TRBV27 and TRBJ1-6; D may be TRBD1 (6 bases). The CDR3 length is 14 residues. In germline, CDR1 is MNHEY, CDR2 SMNVEV (reference sequence). V was shortened by 5 bases and J by 8 bases, with 13 bases between the two germline ends. CDR3 nucleotides: TGTGCCAGCAGTCCCAGGGGCGCGGATTCACCCCTCCACTTT. This encodes CASSPRGADSPLHF.

This rearrangement joins TRBV6-5 to TRBJ2-5, with D uncertain. This CDR3 region has 13 residues. Trimming stripped 4 bases from V and 7 bases from J, with 13 bases between. Germline V gives CDR1 MNHEY, CDR2 SVGAGI. The DNA for the CDR3 is TGTGCCAGCAGTTTAGACCCAACGGGGACCCAGTACTTC. Translating it yields CASSLDPTGTQYF.

V and J are TRBV28 and TRBJ1-3; D ambiguous. Germline assignment: CDR1 MDHEN and CDR2 SYDVKM. V gave up 6 bases and J gave up 4 bases, with 13 bases separating them. The length of the CDR3 is 14 residues. CDR3: CASRPNPGGNTIYF. CDR3 in DNA: TGTGCCAGCAGACCGAACCCCGGGGGAAACACCATATATTTT.

This chain connects TRBV19 to TRBJ1-1; D gene ambiguous. CDR1 and CDR2 (germline): LNHDA, SQIVND (reference sequence). This CDR3 has 12 residues. The germline V and J ends were trimmed by 5 bases and 1 base, with 5 bases remaining between them. The CDR3 sequence is CASSFSNTEAFF. The CDR3 DNA reads as TGTGCCAGTAGTTTCTCGAACACTGAAGCTTTCTTT. Full variable domain (missing parts from reference TRBV19 and TRBJ1-1): DGGITQSPKYLFRKEGQNVTLSCEQNLNHDAMYWYRQDPGQGLRLIYYSQIVNDFQKGDIAEGYSVSREKKESFPLTVTSAQKNPTAFYLCASSFSNTEAFFGQGTRLTVV.

The chain uses TRBV2 and TRBJ1-3; 10 bases fit TRBD1. Germline trimming cut 5 bases from V and 4 bases from J; bases unmatched to any gene: 11. CDR3 length equals 17 residues. Looked up from germline, CDR1 is SNHLY and CDR2 is FYNNEI. DNA for the CDR3: TGTGCCAGCAGTCGCCCCGACAGGGGGCCGTGCGGAAACACCATATATTTT. As protein: CASSRPDRGPCGNTIYF.